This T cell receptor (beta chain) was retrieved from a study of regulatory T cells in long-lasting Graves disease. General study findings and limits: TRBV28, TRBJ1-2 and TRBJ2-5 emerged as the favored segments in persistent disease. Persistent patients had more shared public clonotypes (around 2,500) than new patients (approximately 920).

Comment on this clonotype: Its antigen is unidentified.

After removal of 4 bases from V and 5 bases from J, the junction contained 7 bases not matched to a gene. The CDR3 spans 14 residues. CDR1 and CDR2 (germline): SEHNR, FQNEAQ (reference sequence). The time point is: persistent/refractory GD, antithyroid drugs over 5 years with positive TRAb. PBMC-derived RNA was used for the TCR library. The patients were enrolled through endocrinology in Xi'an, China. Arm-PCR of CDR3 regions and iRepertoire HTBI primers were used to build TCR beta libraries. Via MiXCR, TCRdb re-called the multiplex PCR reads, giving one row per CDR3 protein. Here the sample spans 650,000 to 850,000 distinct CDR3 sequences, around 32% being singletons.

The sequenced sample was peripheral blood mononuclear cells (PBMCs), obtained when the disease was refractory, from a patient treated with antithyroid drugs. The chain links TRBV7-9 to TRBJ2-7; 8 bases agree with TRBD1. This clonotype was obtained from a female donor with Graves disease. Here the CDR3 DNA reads TGTGCCAGCAGCTACTCGACAGGGGAGCACGAGCAGTACTTC. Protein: CASSYSTGEHEQYF.